Listed below are T cell receptor beta chains from one sample, sequenced in a study of T cells in Graves' hyperthyroidism and ophthalmopathy. TCRdb reanalysed the multiplex PCR reads using MiXCR and keeps one entry per CDR3 protein. The data contain about 350,000 distinct CDR3 sequences, over 15% of them singletons. The sample comprised blood. The receptors derive from a young woman with Graves' hyperthyroidism. Each CDR3 is given with its conserved first and last residue. The D gene is left open where the match is weak. Size tells how often a clone was seen (once, few, many) or the class of an expanded clone, and some rows leave it out.

d_call j_call cdr3_length v_call clone_size cdr3_aa cdr3_nt
- TRBJ2-2 13 TRBV6-2/TRBV6-3 few CASESENTGELFF TGTGCCAGCGAGTCCGAGAACACCGGGGAGCTGTTTTTT
- TRBJ1-1 13 TRBV12-3/TRBV12-4 many CASSFNQGSEAFF TGTGCCAGCAGTTTTAATCAAGGGAGTGAAGCTTTCTTT
TRBD1 TRBJ2-2 14 TRBV14 - CASSDRGRPGELFF TGTGCCAGCAGCGACAGGGGGCGCCCCGGGGAGCTGTTTTTT
- TRBJ2-4 15 TRBV11-2 many CASSLGGRSKNIQYF TGTGCCAGCAGCTTAGGGGGGAGGTCCAAAAACATTCAGTACTTC
- TRBJ1-5 17 TRBV6-5 many CASSSHYRQGSNQPQHF TGTGCCAGCAGTTCACACTACAGGCAAGGCAGCAATCAGCCCCAGCATTTT
TRBD1 TRBJ1-5 15 TRBV2 many CASSRDRARNQPQHF TGTGCCAGCAGTAGGGACAGGGCTCGCAATCAGCCCCAGCATTTT
TRBD1 TRBJ1-1 18 TRBV11-2 many CASSLGIGRGRTNTEAFF TGTGCCAGCAGCTTAGGGATTGGCAGGGGGCGAACGAACACTGAAGCTTTCTTT
TRBD2 TRBJ2-5 15 TRBV19 many CASSPPGGAEETQYF TGTGCCAGTAGTCCCCCGGGAGGGGCTGAAGAGACCCAGTACTTC
- TRBJ2-7 11 TRBV18 few CASNTGNEQYF TGTGCCAGCAACACCGGGAACGAGCAGTACTTC
TRBD1 TRBJ1-5 14 TRBV28 many CASNEGRGEQPQHF TGTGCCAGCAACGAAGGCAGGGGGGAACAGCCCCAGCATTTT
TRBD2 TRBJ2-4 15 TRBV4-1 - CASSQDLGAGVGQYF TGCGCCAGCAGCCAAGATCTTGGAGCGGGGGTCGGACAGTACTTC
- TRBJ2-7 13 TRBV12-3/TRBV12-4 many CASSRTDSYEQYF TGTGCCAGCAGCCGGACCGACTCCTACGAGCAGTACTTC
TRBD2 TRBJ2-5 17 TRBV25-1 many CASSGLVTRGGRETQYF TGTGCCAGCAGTGGACTCGTCACGCGGGGGGGCCGAGAGACCCAGTACTTC
- TRBJ2-2 14 TRBV3-1 few CASSQLSNTGELFF TGTGCCAGCAGCCAACTCAGTAACACCGGGGAGCTGTTTTTT
- TRBJ2-7 12 TRBV12-3/TRBV12-4 many CASSLRGLGQYF TGTGCCAGCAGTTTAAGGGGCCTTGGGCAGTACTTC
TRBD1 TRBJ2-5 14 TRBV28 many CAVSGDRGPETQYF TGTGCCGTTTCCGGGGACAGGGGGCCAGAGACCCAGTACTTC
TRBD1 TRBJ2-2 14 TRBV2 - CASSDDRDDGELFF TGTGCCAGCAGTGATGACAGGGACGACGGGGAGCTGTTTTTT
- TRBJ1-3 15 TRBV7-3 many CASSLKGSPGNTIYF TGTGCCAGCAGCTTAAAAGGGTCGCCGGGAAACACCATATATTTT
- TRBJ1-5 15 TRBV18 few CASSPSPGTNQPQHF TGTGCCAGCTCACCATCCCCGGGGACTAATCAGCCCCAGCATTTT
- TRBJ1-1 17 TRBV20-1 many CSARDRGGKGMNTEAFF TGCAGTGCTAGAGATCGGGGAGGGAAGGGGATGAACACTGAAGCTTTCTTT
- TRBJ2-5 15 TRBV18 many CASSPRKQGQETQYF TGTGCCAGCTCACCAAGGAAACAGGGACAAGAGACCCAGTACTTC
- TRBJ2-7 14 TRBV2 many CASSDDRISYEQYF TGTGCCAGCAGTGACGACAGGATTTCCTACGAGCAGTACTTC
- TRBJ2-5 14 TRBV7-9 many CASSSSGRGETQYF TGTGCCAGCAGCTCCTCGGGGCGCGGGGAGACCCAGTACTTC
- TRBJ1-1 13 TRBV30 many CAWSTGEWTEAFF TGTGCCTGGAGTACAGGAGAATGGACTGAAGCTTTCTTT
- TRBJ1-5 13 TRBV20-1 many CSARSTGWQPQHF TGCAGTGCTAGGTCAACCGGTTGGCAGCCCCAGCATTTT
TRBD2 TRBJ2-5 14 TRBV6-1 - CAISPGLDDETRYF TGTGCCATCAGCCCCGGACTAGATGACGAGACCCGGTACTTC